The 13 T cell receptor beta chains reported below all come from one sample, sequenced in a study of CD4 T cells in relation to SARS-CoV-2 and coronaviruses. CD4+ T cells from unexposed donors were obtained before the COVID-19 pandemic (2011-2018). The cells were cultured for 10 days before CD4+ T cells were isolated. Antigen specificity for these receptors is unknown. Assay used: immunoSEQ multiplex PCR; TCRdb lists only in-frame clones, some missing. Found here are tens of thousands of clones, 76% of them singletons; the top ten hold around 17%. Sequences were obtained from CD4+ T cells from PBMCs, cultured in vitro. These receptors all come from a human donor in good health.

The CDR3: CASSLPGQSNEKLFF. CDR3 DNA: TGCGCCAGCAGCCTACCGGGACAGAGTAATGAAAAACTGTTTTTT. V is TRBV4-1 and J is TRBJ1-4, with TRBD1 identical over 7 bases. The junction had 6 bases not matched to a gene; V was cut back by 4 bases and J by 4 bases. Germline loops: CDR1 MGHRA, CDR2 YSYEKL. CDR3 size: 15 residues.

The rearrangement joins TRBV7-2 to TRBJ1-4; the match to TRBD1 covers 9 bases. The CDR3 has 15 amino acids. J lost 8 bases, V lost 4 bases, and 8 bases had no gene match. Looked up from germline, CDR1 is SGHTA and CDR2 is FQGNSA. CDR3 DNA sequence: TGTGCCAGCAGCTCCCTGGACAGGGGTGGGGAAAAACTGTTTTTT. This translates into CASSSLDRGGEKLFF.

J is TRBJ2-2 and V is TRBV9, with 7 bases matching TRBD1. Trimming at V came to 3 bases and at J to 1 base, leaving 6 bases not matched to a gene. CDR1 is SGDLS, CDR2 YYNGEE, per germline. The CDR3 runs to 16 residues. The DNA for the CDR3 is TGTGCCAGCAGCGCCCGCCGGGACAGGAACACCGGGGAGCTGTTTTTT. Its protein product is CASSARRDRNTGELFF.

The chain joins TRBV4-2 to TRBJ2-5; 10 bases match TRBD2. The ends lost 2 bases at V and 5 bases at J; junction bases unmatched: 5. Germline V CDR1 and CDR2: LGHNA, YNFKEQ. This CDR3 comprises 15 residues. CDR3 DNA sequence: TGTGCCAGCAGCCAAAAGGGGGGACTAGCGGAGACCCAGTACTTC. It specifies CASSQKGGLAETQYF.

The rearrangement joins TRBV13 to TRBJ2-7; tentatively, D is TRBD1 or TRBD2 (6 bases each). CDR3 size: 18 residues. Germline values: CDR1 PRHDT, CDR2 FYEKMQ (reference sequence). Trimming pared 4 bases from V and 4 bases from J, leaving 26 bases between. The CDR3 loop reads CASSSLRSRGGLDYEQYF. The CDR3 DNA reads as TGTGCCAGCAGCTCCCTCCGCTCCAGGGGAGGCCTCGATTACGAGCAGTACTTC.

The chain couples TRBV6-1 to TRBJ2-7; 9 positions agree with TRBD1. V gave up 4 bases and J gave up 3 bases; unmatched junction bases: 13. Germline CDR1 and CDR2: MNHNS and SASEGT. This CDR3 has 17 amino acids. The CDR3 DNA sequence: TGTGCCAGCAGTGGGGCCGGGACAGGGAGATCGGGCTACGAGCAGTACTTC. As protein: CASSGAGTGRSGYEQYF.

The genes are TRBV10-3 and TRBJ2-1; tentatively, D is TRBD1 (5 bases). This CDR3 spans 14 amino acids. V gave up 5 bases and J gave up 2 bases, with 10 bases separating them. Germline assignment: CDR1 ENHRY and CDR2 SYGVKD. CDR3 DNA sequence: TGTGCCATCAGTCTCCAGGGAACCTACAATGAGCAGTTCTTC. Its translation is CAISLQGTYNEQFF.

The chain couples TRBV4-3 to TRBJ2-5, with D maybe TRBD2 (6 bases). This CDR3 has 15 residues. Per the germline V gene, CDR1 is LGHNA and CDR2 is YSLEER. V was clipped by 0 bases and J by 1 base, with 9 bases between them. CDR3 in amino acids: CASSQDPGGQETQYF. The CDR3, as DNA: TGCGCCAGCAGCCAAGATCCCGGGGGCCAAGAGACCCAGTACTTC.

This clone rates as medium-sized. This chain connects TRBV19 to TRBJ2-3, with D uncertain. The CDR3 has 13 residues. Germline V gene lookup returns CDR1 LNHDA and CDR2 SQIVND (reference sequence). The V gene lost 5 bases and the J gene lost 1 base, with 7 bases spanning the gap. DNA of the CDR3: TGTGCCAGTAGTCCGACCGGCACAGATACGCAGTATTTT. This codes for CASSPTGTDTQYF.

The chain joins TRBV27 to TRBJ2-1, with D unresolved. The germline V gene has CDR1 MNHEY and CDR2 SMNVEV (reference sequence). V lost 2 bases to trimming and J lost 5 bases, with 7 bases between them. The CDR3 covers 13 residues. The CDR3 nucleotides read TGTGCCAGCAGTTTAGTCAATAACAATGAGCAGTTCTTC. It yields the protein CASSLVNNNEQFF.

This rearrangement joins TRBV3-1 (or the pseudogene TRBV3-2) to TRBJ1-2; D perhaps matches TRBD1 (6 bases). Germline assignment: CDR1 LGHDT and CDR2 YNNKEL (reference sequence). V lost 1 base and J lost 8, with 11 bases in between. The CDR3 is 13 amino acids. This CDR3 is CASSQVRGTGYTF. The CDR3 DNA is TGTGCCAGCAGCCAAGTAAGAGGGACAGGCTACACCTTC.

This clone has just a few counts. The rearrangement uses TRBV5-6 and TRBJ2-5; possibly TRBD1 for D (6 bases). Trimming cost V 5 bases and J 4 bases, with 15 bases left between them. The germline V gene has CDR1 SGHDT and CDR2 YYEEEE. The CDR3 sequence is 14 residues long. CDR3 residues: CASRLQGIGETQYF. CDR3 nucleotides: TGTGCCAGCAGACTACAGGGAATTGGAGAGACCCAGTACTTC.

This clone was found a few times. The CDR3 coding sequence is TGTGCCAGCAGACGGACAGGGGGAGGCAATCAGCCCCAGCATTTT. As protein: CASRRTGGGNQPQHF. The chain combines TRBV6-5 with TRBJ1-5, with 10 bases that match TRBD1. From germline, CDR1 is MNHEY and CDR2 SVGAGI. Germline trimming cut 6 bases from V and 2 bases from J; bases unmatched to any gene: 4. The CDR3 contains 15 residues.